This T cell receptor beta chain was sequenced during a study of T cell responses to AZD1222 COVID-19 vaccine. Regarding the study as a whole: Spike-specific TCRs gained breadth and depth after people received two AZD1222 doses. Epitopes outside B.1.351 and B.1.1.7 mutated regions reportedly drew nearly half of spike TCRs. Most donors were white British and more were female, and clonal diversity was possibly underestimated. Only five or six individuals given AZD1222 were seropositive at baseline.

The repertoire was sequenced with immunoSEQ multiplex PCR; TCRdb's copy has only in-frame clones and lacks some. The sample lists some 200,000 clones; around 93% were seen once. CDR1 and CDR2 (germline): KGHSH, LQKENI. This CDR3 has 14 amino acids. Trimming removed 3 bases at V and 3 bases at J, with 12 bases between. Details on this clone: Its antigen is still unknown.

The V and J genes are TRBV18 and TRBJ2-7, with D perhaps matching TRBD1 (6 bases). This receptor was taken from an adult who received the AZD1222 COVID-19 vaccine. The sample consisted of peripheral blood, taken 28 days after the second AZD1222 dose. This chain's CDR3 is CASSPGTSDYEQYF. CDR3 nucleotides: TGTGCCAGCTCACCCGGGACATCAGACTACGAGCAGTACTTC.